The present T cell receptor beta chain was sequenced within a study of HIV-infected children after antiretroviral therapy interruption. Whole-study context: Interruption-arm sampling covered weeks 0, 12, interruption end (24 or 48), and about 3 years post-study. Samples from the continuous-treatment group were taken at weeks 0, 48 and 150.

The TCR library was built from RNA with a 3' RACE protocol and unique molecular identifiers. Via MiXCR, TCRdb re-called the 3' RACE reads, giving one row per CDR3 protein. The sample carries about 83,000 distinct CDR3 sequences, around 6.9% recorded once. Stated treatment: PENTA 11 planned treatment interruption arm or continuous ART arm. At least 24 weeks of at least three-drug ART, in children 2 to 15 years. CDR1 is SEHNR and CDR2 is FQNEAQ in the germline V gene (reference sequence). The ends lost 1 base at V and 7 bases at J; junction bases unmatched: 7. The CDR3 length is 15 residues. The gene calls are TRBV7-9 and TRBJ2-1; 7 bases are shared with TRBD1. Sequencing used CD45RA+ CD4+ T cells from PBMCs, pooled from several time points, obtained from a donor given antiretroviral therapy, either interrupted or continuous. Specified subset: naive CD4+ CD45RA+ CD45RO- T cells. The receptor comes from a pool of human donors with HIV. The CDR3 sequence is CASSLGDRVLNEQFF. The CDR3 DNA follows: TGTGCCAGCAGCTTAGGAGACAGGGTGTTGAATGAGCAGTTCTTC.